These T cell receptor beta chains were read from a single sample in a study of shared clonotypes between healthy human individuals. TCRdb's table, derived via immunoSEQ multiplex PCR, lists solely in-frame clones and lacks some. The sample lists under 1,900,000 clones; approximately 98.5% were seen once. Sequenced input: naive CD4+ T cells sorted from blood. The receptors were gathered from a man aged 30 to 45 in good health. The CDR3 runs from the conserved cysteine through the conserved F or W. Fields, in order: J gene, V gene, clone size, D gene, CDR3 protein, CDR3 DNA. The D gene is left open where the match is weak. Clone size is stated in some rows and not others, as once, few, many or a class when expanded.

J gene: TRBJ2-7; V gene: TRBV29-1; clone size: NA; D gene: TRBD1; CDR3 protein: CSVNRGTHEQYF; CDR3 DNA: TGCAGCGTAAACAGGGGAACCCACGAGCAGTACTTC
J gene: TRBJ2-3; V gene: TRBV9; clone size: NA; D gene: NA; CDR3 protein: CASSVGRAADTQYF; CDR3 DNA: TGTGCCAGCAGCGTAGGGCGGGCGGCGGATACGCAGTATTTT
J gene: TRBJ2-2; V gene: TRBV6-4; clone size: NA; D gene: NA; CDR3 protein: CASSAGVGPGELFF; CDR3 DNA: TGTGCCAGCAGTGCAGGGGTCGGGCCCGGGGAGCTGTTTTTT
J gene: TRBJ2-1; V gene: TRBV19; clone size: NA; D gene: TRBD1; CDR3 protein: CASSIGTGYGVQFF; CDR3 DNA: TGTGCCAGTAGTATAGGGACAGGGTATGGTGTGCAGTTCTTC
J gene: TRBJ2-7; V gene: TRBV10-2; clone size: once; D gene: TRBD2; CDR3 protein: CASSSAGGPSTKQYF; CDR3 DNA: TGCGCCAGCAGCTCAGCGGGAGGGCCCTCTACGAAGCAGTACTTC
J gene: TRBJ1-1; V gene: TRBV5-4; clone size: NA; D gene: TRBD1; CDR3 protein: CATTPGQGAGTEAFF; CDR3 DNA: TGTGCCACCACCCCGGGACAGGGGGCAGGAACTGAAGCTTTCTTT
J gene: TRBJ1-5; V gene: TRBV29-1; clone size: NA; D gene: NA; CDR3 protein: CSVGPGGNQPQHF; CDR3 DNA: TGCAGCGTTGGTCCAGGGGGCAATCAGCCCCAGCATTTT
J gene: TRBJ1-2; V gene: TRBV2; clone size: NA; D gene: NA; CDR3 protein: CASSEALSRNYGYTF; CDR3 DNA: TGTGCCAGCAGTGAAGCGCTTTCCAGAAACTATGGCTACACCTTC
J gene: TRBJ2-3; V gene: TRBV27; clone size: NA; D gene: NA; CDR3 protein: CASSLGFHADTQYF; CDR3 DNA: TGTGCCAGCAGTTTGGGGTTCCACGCAGATACGCAGTATTTT
J gene: TRBJ1-1; V gene: TRBV5-4; clone size: NA; D gene: TRBD1; CDR3 protein: CASSLPGQGISNTEAFF; CDR3 DNA: TGTGCCAGCAGCCTCCCGGGACAGGGAATCTCGAACACTGAAGCTTTCTTT
J gene: TRBJ2-7; V gene: TRBV28; clone size: NA; D gene: TRBD2; CDR3 protein: CASSTIAGGPYSYEQYF; CDR3 DNA: TGTGCCAGCAGTACAATAGCGGGAGGGCCTTATTCCTACGAGCAGTACTTC
J gene: TRBJ2-3; V gene: TRBV5-1; clone size: NA; D gene: TRBD2; CDR3 protein: CASSHGLAGDYTDTQYF; CDR3 DNA: TGCGCCAGCAGCCATGGACTAGCGGGAGATTACACAGATACGCAGTATTTT
J gene: TRBJ2-7; V gene: TRBV27; clone size: NA; D gene: NA; CDR3 protein: CASNQRDSGREQYF; CDR3 DNA: TGTGCCAGCAACCAAAGGGACTCCGGGCGCGAGCAGTACTTC
J gene: TRBJ1-4; V gene: TRBV5-4; clone size: once; D gene: TRBD1; CDR3 protein: CASSSYTGGANGLFF; CDR3 DNA: TGTGCCAGCAGCTCTTACACAGGGGGGGCGAACGGACTGTTTTTT
J gene: TRBJ2-1; V gene: TRBV11-1; clone size: NA; D gene: NA; CDR3 protein: CASSFRRSSYNEQFF; CDR3 DNA: TGTGCCAGCAGCTTTCGTCGGAGCTCCTACAATGAGCAGTTCTTC
J gene: TRBJ2-5; V gene: TRBV14; clone size: NA; D gene: TRBD1; CDR3 protein: CASSLRTGRQETQYF; CDR3 DNA: TGTGCCAGCAGCCTACGGACAGGACGCCAAGAGACCCAGTACTTC
J gene: TRBJ2-1; V gene: TRBV7-9; clone size: NA; D gene: NA; CDR3 protein: CASSPRRNPSYNEQFF; CDR3 DNA: TGTGCCAGCAGCCCTCGACGCAATCCCTCCTACAATGAGCAGTTCTTC
J gene: TRBJ2-1; V gene: TRBV29-1; clone size: NA; D gene: TRBD2; CDR3 protein: CSSSGVGRNEQFF; CDR3 DNA: TGCAGCTCTAGCGGAGTCGGGAGGAATGAGCAGTTCTTC
J gene: TRBJ2-7; V gene: TRBV13; clone size: NA; D gene: NA; CDR3 protein: CASSLRLASYEQYF; CDR3 DNA: TGTGCCAGCAGCTTAAGGCTAGCGTCCTACGAGCAGTACTTC
J gene: TRBJ2-3; V gene: TRBV11-2; clone size: NA; D gene: TRBD1; CDR3 protein: CASSLVRTGGTDTQYF; CDR3 DNA: TGTGCCAGCAGCTTAGTTCGGACAGGGGGCACAGATACGCAGTATTTT
J gene: TRBJ2-3; V gene: TRBV27; clone size: NA; D gene: NA; CDR3 protein: CASSLNLRTDTQYF; CDR3 DNA: TGTGCCAGCAGTTTAAATTTACGCACAGATACGCAGTATTTT
J gene: TRBJ2-7; V gene: TRBV5-1; clone size: NA; D gene: NA; CDR3 protein: CASSLEAGLVHEQYF; CDR3 DNA: TGCGCCAGCAGCTTGGAGGCAGGGCTCGTACACGAGCAGTACTTC
J gene: TRBJ2-1; V gene: TRBV5-6; clone size: NA; D gene: TRBD1; CDR3 protein: CASSRTGGRVYNEQFF; CDR3 DNA: TGTGCCAGCAGCCGTACAGGGGGTCGGGTGTACAATGAGCAGTTCTTC
J gene: TRBJ2-7; V gene: TRBV5-6; clone size: NA; D gene: TRBD1; CDR3 protein: CASSDAGGTYEQYF; CDR3 DNA: TGTGCCAGCAGCGATGCAGGGGGCACCTACGAGCAGTACTTC
J gene: TRBJ1-5; V gene: TRBV29-1; clone size: NA; D gene: TRBD1; CDR3 protein: CSVRPGTGNQPQHF; CDR3 DNA: TGCAGCGTTCGTCCCGGGACAGGGAATCAGCCCCAGCATTTT
J gene: TRBJ1-3; V gene: TRBV5-1; clone size: NA; D gene: NA; CDR3 protein: CASSFDNLGNTIYF; CDR3 DNA: TGCGCCAGCAGCTTTGACAACCTTGGAAACACCATATATTTT
J gene: TRBJ2-5; V gene: TRBV7-2; clone size: NA; D gene: NA; CDR3 protein: CASSSTGTQETQYF; CDR3 DNA: TGTGCCAGCAGCTCTACAGGGACCCAAGAGACCCAGTACTTC